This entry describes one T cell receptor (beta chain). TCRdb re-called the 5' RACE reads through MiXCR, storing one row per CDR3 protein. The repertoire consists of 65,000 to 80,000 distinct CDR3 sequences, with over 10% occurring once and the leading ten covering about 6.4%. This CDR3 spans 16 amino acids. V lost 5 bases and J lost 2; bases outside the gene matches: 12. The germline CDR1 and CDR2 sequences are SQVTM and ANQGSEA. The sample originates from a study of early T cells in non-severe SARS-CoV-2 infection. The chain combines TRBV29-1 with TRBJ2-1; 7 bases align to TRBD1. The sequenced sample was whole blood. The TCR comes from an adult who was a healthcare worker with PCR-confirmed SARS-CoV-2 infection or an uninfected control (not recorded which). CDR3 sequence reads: CSVRIEGRGTYNEQFF. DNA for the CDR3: TGCAGCGTTCGCATAGAGGGCAGGGGGACCTACAATGAGCAGTTCTTC.